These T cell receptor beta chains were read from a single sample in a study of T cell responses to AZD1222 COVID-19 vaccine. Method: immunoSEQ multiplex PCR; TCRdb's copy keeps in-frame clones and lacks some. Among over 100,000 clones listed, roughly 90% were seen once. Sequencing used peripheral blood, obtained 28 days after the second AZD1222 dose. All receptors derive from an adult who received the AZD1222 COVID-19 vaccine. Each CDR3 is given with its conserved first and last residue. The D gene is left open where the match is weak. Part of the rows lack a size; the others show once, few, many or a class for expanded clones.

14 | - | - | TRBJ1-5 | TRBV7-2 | TGTGCCAGCAGACAGGGATATAGCAATCAGCCCCAGCATTTT | CASRQGYSNQPQHF
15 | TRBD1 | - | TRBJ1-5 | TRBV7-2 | TGTGCCAGCAGCTTAAGGACAGGTGGGGATCAGCCCCAGCATTTT | CASSLRTGGDQPQHF
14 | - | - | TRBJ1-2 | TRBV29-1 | TGCAGCATTCTTCCAGGAGGAAGTTTCCTTGGCTACACCTTC | CSILPGGSFLGYTF
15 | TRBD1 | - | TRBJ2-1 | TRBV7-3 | TGTGCCAGCAGCTTTGGGACAGACTCCTACAATGAGCAGTTCTTC | CASSFGTDSYNEQFF
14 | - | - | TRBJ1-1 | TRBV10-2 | TGCGCCAGCAGTTCCGTAGAGGAGAGGGCTGAAGCTTTCTTT | CASSSVEERAEAFF
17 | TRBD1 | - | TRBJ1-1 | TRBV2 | TGTGCCAGCGGAGGTGGACAGGGACCGAGGGGGAACACTGAAGCTTTCTTT | CASGGGQGPRGNTEAFF
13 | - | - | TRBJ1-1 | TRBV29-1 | TGCAGCGTTTCGGACAGAACGAACACTGAAGCTTTCTTT | CSVSDRTNTEAFF
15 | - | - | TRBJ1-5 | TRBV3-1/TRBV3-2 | TGTGCCAGCAGCCAAGGGCAGGAACACTATCAGCCCCAGCATTTT | CASSQGQEHYQPQHF
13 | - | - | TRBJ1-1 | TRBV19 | TGTGCCAGTAGTATAGGAGGGAATACTGAAGCTTTCTTT | CASSIGGNTEAFF
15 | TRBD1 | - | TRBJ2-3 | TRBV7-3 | TGTGCCAGCAGCCGTGACAGGGGGCAGGCAGATACGCAGTATTTT | CASSRDRGQADTQYF
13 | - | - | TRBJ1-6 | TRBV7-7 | TGTGCCAGCAGCTTATCACAGGGTTCACCCCTCCACTTT | CASSLSQGSPLHF
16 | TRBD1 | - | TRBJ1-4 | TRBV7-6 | TGTGCCAGCAGCCAACGGGACAGGGCAACTAATGAAAAACTGTTTTTT | CASSQRDRATNEKLFF
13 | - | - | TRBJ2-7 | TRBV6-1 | TGTGCCAGCAGTTTCCCCAGGGTCCGGGAGCAGTACTTC | CASSFPRVREQYF
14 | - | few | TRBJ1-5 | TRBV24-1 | TGTGCCACGGGGGGCAGGGATAGCAATCAGCCCCAGCATTTT | CATGGRDSNQPQHF
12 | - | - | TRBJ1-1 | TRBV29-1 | TGCAGCGTTGTATCGGGGTATACTGAAGCTTTCTTT | CSVVSGYTEAFF
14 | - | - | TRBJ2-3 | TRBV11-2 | TGTGCCAGCAGCTACAATGTGGGTCCAGATACGCAGTATTTT | CASSYNVGPDTQYF
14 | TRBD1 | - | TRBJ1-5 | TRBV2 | TGTGCCAGCAGCAGGGACAGGGTTCTTCAGCCCCAGCATTTT | CASSRDRVLQPQHF
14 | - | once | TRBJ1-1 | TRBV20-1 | TGCAGTGCTAGTCTGCTGGGAGGGGACACTGAAGCTTTCTTT | CSASLLGGDTEAFF
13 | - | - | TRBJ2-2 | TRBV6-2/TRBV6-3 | TGTGCCAGCAGTTACTCCAACACCGGGGAGCTGTTTTTT | CASSYSNTGELFF
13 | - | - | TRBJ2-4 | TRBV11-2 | TGTGCCAGCAGTTATCAAGGAGGGAATGTTCAGTACTTC | CASSYQGGNVQYF
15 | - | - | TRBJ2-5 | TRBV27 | TGTGCCAGCAGCACACCCTCTCAGGGGACGGAGACCCAGTACTTC | CASSTPSQGTETQYF
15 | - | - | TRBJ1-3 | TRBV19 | TGTGCCAGTAGGCCCAGGGGATACTCTGGAAACACCATATATTTT | CASRPRGYSGNTIYF
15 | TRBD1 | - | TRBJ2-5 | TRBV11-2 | TGTGCCAGCAGCTTGGACCAGGGGGCTTGGGAGACCCAGTACTTC | CASSLDQGAWETQYF
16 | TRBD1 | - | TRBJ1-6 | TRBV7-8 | TGTGCCAGCAGCTTACCGCCGGGACAGGGAAATTCACCCCTCCACTTT | CASSLPPGQGNSPLHF
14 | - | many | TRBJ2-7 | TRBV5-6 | TGTGCCAGCACCTCTCAGGGGGGTCGGAGGGAGCAGTACTTC | CASTSQGGRREQYF